This TCR beta chain was captured in a study of T-cell reconstitution after alpha-beta-depleted transplantation in children. Study-wide points: After transplant, at about two months, alpha-beta T cells were reportedly derived from several hundred expanded graft clones. Where some patients showed high TCRbeta diversity at day 60, it came from recipient T cells and thymic progenitors that had survived. At one year after transplant, newly produced T cells mostly accounted for T-cell counts and diversity.

As for this clonotype: What it binds is unknown.

Trimming cost V 6 bases and J 5 bases; bases outside gene matches: 7. The V gene's germline CDR1 is MNHNS and CDR2 SASEGT. The CDR3 has 14 residues. Unique molecular identifiers were used to barcode this TCRbeta library. TCRdb re-called the PCR reads through MiXCR, storing one row per CDR3 protein. The table has around 500,000 distinct CDR3 sequences, 20% to 25% seen once. The sequence came from a boy less than two years old who had a stem cell transplant for acute myeloid leukemia, so the T cells may come from the graft donor. Sample: PBMCs, mostly from graft donor cells, taken 360 days after TCRalphabeta/CD19-depleted stem cell transplant. The genes are TRBV6-1 and TRBJ1-2, with 9 bases that match TRBD1. CDR3 amino acids: CASSNMGQGYGYTF. The CDR3 coding sequence is TGTGCCAGCAGCAACATGGGACAGGGTTATGGCTACACCTTC.